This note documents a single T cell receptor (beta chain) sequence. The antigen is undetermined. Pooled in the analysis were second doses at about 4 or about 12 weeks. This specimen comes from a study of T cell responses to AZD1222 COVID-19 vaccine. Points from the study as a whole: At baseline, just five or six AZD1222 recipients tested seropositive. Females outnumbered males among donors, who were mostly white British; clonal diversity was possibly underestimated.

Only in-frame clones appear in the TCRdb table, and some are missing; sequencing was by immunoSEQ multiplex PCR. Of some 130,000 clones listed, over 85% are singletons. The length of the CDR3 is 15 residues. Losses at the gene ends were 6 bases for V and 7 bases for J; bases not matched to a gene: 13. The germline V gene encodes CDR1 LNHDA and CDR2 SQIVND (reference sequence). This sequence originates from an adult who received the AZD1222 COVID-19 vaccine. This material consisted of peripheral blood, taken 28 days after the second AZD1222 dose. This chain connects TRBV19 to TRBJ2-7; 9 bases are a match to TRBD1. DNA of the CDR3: TGTGCCAGTAGCCCATCGACAGGGGGGTTTCGGGAGCAGTACTTC. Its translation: CASSPSTGGFREQYF.